This TCR beta chain was found in a study of cytomegalovirus exposure and HLA in healthy donors. To note about this clone: The target antigen is unknown.

The PCR contained 60 Vbeta and 13 Jbeta primers. How the authors handled the data: The count from a later analysis was about 80 million unique TCR beta chains, about 10 million of them shared. Profiling relied on immunoSEQ multiplex PCR, and the TCRdb table lists in-frame clones only, not all of them. That table is the source of V, J and clone size, and D and trimming were worked out from the DNA. The sample consists of roughly 140,000 clones, less than 90% of them appearing once. The V gene's germline CDR1 is SNHLY and CDR2 FYNNEI. The CDR3 length is 15 residues. V dropped 6 bases and J dropped 0; count of bases not matched to a gene: 7. General observations from the study: Relative to equally common others, HLA-associated TCR beta chains showed greater clonal expansion in a later analysis. A later analysis found common viral pathogens apparently linked to several of the most significant clusters. Many donors shared some public TCRs, even though most TCR sequences were rare.

The TCR was taken from a boy between 2 and 10 years old in good health and CMV-seronegative. Specimen: PBMCs. This chain links TRBV2 with TRBJ1-2; TRBD1 matches at 7 bases. CDR3 sequence: CASREQGGPNYGYTF. The CDR3 DNA reads as TGTGCCAGCAGGGAGCAGGGGGGACCTAACTATGGCTACACCTTC.